Here is one T cell receptor beta chain with its context. The antigen remains unidentified. The CDR3 is 16 residues long. Germline values: CDR1 MDHEN, CDR2 SYDVKM. V lost 7 bases and J lost 2; bases outside the gene matches: 7. This entry belongs to a study of shared clonotypes between healthy human individuals. Findings and limits, study-wide: A reduction in generation probabilities was seen for non-shared clonotypes relative to those shared by all four donors. Shared clonotypes: about 5.3% naive CD4, around 4% naive CD8, less than 2.5% memory CD4, 0.4% memory CD8.

Sequencing used immunoSEQ multiplex PCR; TCRdb keeps in-frame clones, though not all of them. Among around 990,000 clones listed, approximately 77% were seen once. This receptor was obtained from a man younger than 30 in good health. Some clones in this sample may be carry-over from other donors' samples. The rearrangement joins TRBV28 to TRBJ2-3; 12 bases are shared with TRBD2. The specimen sequenced was memory CD4+ T cells from PBMCs. Subset described: CD45RA-negative fraction. In DNA, the CDR3 is TGTGCCAGCAACCCCAGGACTAGCGGGAACACAGATACGCAGTATTTT. This encodes CASNPRTSGNTDTQYF.